Listed below are T cell receptor beta chains from one sample, sequenced in a study of cytomegalovirus exposure and HLA in healthy donors. Measured with immunoSEQ multiplex PCR; TCRdb has only the in-frame clones, and not every one. The sample shows 150,000 to 200,000 clones, less than 90% of them seen only once. Sequenced sample: PBMCs. These receptors all come from a woman between 45 and 60 years old in good health and CMV-seropositive. CDR3s leave out the opening cysteine and the closing phenylalanine or tryptophan.

>TRBJ1-1|TRBV7-6
ASSLEQLNTEAF
>TRBJ2-7|TRBV10-2
ASSLLPFSGTSSKEQY
>TRBJ2-1|TRBV6-5
ASSYSSWNEQF
>TRBJ2-3|TRBV7-2
ASSQDRFTDTQY
>TRBJ2-1|TRBV7-3
ASSPGGQDYNEQF
>TRBJ2-1|TRBV25-1
ASSPYNEQF
>TRBJ2-7|TRBV27
ASSLSLSRGNEQY
>TRBJ2-7|TRBV5-1
ASSQGYEQY
>TRBJ2-1|TRBV9
ASSVRASGGNEQF
>TRBJ2-1|TRBV4-2
ASSLSTSGGGNEQF
>TRBJ2-1|TRBV9
ASSGGRGGIRVNEQF
>TRBJ2-5|TRBV5-8
ASSFSETQY
>TRBJ2-5|TRBV7-3
ASSLSGGPQETQY
>TRBJ1-5|TRBV5-5
ASSLRGNQPQH